This T cell receptor beta chain stems from a study of human T cells and chemical hapten exposure. Study-level background: Diagnoses of alopecia areata, totalis or universalis occurred in mostly female patients.

This clonotype was counted many times. The germline V and J ends were trimmed by 4 bases and 4 bases, with 19 bases remaining between them. Germline V gives CDR1 SGHVS, CDR2 FNYEAQ. This CDR3 comprises 17 residues. TCRdb fed the RACE reads into MiXCR, producing one record per CDR3 protein. The profile shows 90,000 to 120,000 distinct CDR3 sequences, around 10% of them singletons. The sample's time point: patch test 1, 2 weeks after DPC sensitization. Treatment defined: therapeutic diphenylcyclopropenone sensitization with weekly scalp DPC. The chain recombines TRBV7-6 with TRBJ1-4; the D gene is possibly TRBD1 (5 bases). The receptor's source is a woman in her thirties or forties with alopecia areata. Some clones in this sample may be carry-over from other donors' samples. Sequencing used whole blood, obtained in connection with sensitization to the hapten diphenylcyclopropenone (DPC). CDR3 protein: CASSSSPPGHFNEKLFF. CDR3 bases: TGTGCCAGCAGCTCCTCTCCTCCGGGGCACTTTAATGAAAAACTGTTTTTT. The entire variable domain, with the rest obtained from reference TRBV7-6 and TRBJ1-4, is as follows: GAGVSQSPRYKVTKRGQDVALRCDPISGHVSLYWYRQALGQGPEFLTYFNYEAQQDKSGLPNDRFSAERPEGSISTLTIQRTEQRDSAMYRCASSSSPPGHFNEKLFFGSGTQLSVL.